The 31 T cell receptor beta chains in this list originate from one sample, sequenced in a study of cytomegalovirus exposure and HLA in healthy donors. The PCR had 60 Vbeta and 13 Jbeta primers. Produced via immunoSEQ multiplex PCR; TCRdb's table is partial and in-frame only. The repertoire includes about 170,000 clones, roughly four fifths of them detected once, and approximately 2.1% sits in the top ten. Sequenced material: PBMCs. The receptors stem from a woman aged 25-40 years in good health and CMV-seropositive.

This clone was seen a few times. The chain combines TRBV6-4 with TRBJ2-7; 8 bases are shared with TRBD1. The CDR3 runs to 13 residues. V trimming: 5 bases; J trimming: 5 bases; junction bases outside the gene matches: 5. Germline V lookup: CDR1 MRHNA, CDR2 SNTAGT. CDR3 in DNA: TGTGCCAGCAGTACAGGGGGAGGAAACGAGCAGTACTTC. As protein: CASSTGGGNEQYF.

This clone was counted once. The genes are TRBV19 and TRBJ1-1; D remains ambiguous. The CDR3 is 13 amino acids. Trimming cost V 4 bases and J 1 base, with 7 bases left between them. Per the germline V gene, CDR1 is LNHDA and CDR2 is SQIVND (reference sequence). This CDR3 reads CASSTTKNTEAFF. Here the CDR3 DNA reads TGTGCCAGTAGTACGACAAAGAACACTGAAGCTTTCTTT.

This clone was seen only a few times. This chain joins TRBV6-5 and TRBJ1-2; TRBD1 aligns across 8 bases. Germline assignment: CDR1 MNHEY and CDR2 SVGAGI. V dropped 7 bases and J dropped 6; count of bases not matched to a gene: 7. The CDR3 covers 13 residues. CDR3 amino acids: CASITPTGDGYTF. In DNA form, the CDR3 reads TGTGCCAGCATCACTCCGACAGGGGATGGCTACACCTTC.

The J gene is TRBJ1-1, the V gene TRBV5-1; D remains ambiguous. Germline V gene data show CDR1 as SGHRS and CDR2 as YFSETQ. CDR3 length: 15 residues. Deletions cut 3 bases from V and 2 bases from J, with 14 bases between. CDR3 amino acids: CASSSGLRINTEAFF. CDR3 bases: TGCGCCAGCAGCTCCGGACTGCGGATTAACACTGAAGCTTTCTTT. Complete variable domain (other parts from reference TRBV5-1 and TRBJ1-1): KAGVTQTPRYLIKTRGQQVTLSCSPISGHRSVSWYQQTPGQGLQFLFEYFSETQRNKGNFPGRFSGRQFSNSRSEMNVSTLELGDSALYLCASSSGLRINTEAFFGQGTRLTVV.

The chain combines TRBV7-2 with TRBJ2-7; D is undetermined. The CDR3 consists of 16 residues. V gave up 5 bases and J gave up 2 bases, with 19 bases separating them. Germline CDR1 is SGHTA and CDR2 is FQGNSA. The CDR3 nucleotides are TGTGCCAGCAGCGTATGGTTTGGTCACACCGCCTACGAGCAGTACTTC. This translates into CASSVWFGHTAYEQYF. Looking up the rest from reference TRBV7-2 and TRBJ2-7 gives the full variable domain: GAGVSQSPSNKVTEKGKDVELRCDPISGHTALYWYRQSLGQGLEFLIYFQGNSAPDKSGLPSDRFSAERTGGSVSTLTIQRTQQEDSAVYLCASSVWFGHTAYEQYFGPGTRLTVT.

The V gene is TRBV5-4, the J gene TRBJ1-2, with 8 bases matching TRBD1. With V trimmed by 2 bases and J by 5 bases, 11 bases remained unmatched. This CDR3 comprises 16 residues. Looked up from germline, CDR1 is SGHNT and CDR2 is YYREEE (reference sequence). CDR3 DNA: TGTGCCAGCAGCTTACCTCCGGGACAGGAGGTTTATGGCTACACCTTC. Protein sequence: CASSLPPGQEVYGYTF.

V usage is TRBV7-6 and J usage is TRBJ2-1; 8 bases fit TRBD2. The V gene end was trimmed by 5 bases and the J gene end by 9 bases; junction bases not matched to a gene: 9. CDR3 length: 14 residues. Germline CDR1 is SGHVS and CDR2 is FNYEAQ. The CDR3, as DNA: TGTGCCAGCAGCCCGGGACTAGGAATTGGTGAGCAGTTCTTC. The encoded protein is CASSPGLGIGEQFF.

V usage is TRBV9 and J usage is TRBJ2-7, with 10 bases fitting TRBD2. Germline loops: CDR1 SGDLS, CDR2 YYNGEE. The CDR3 covers 14 residues. Germline trimming cut 5 bases from V and 5 bases from J; bases unmatched to any gene: 7. Here the CDR3 reads CASSGAGGGNEQYF. The DNA of the CDR3 is TGTGCCAGCAGTGGAGCGGGGGGGGGCAACGAGCAGTACTTC. The entire variable domain, with the rest obtained from reference TRBV9 and TRBJ2-7, is as follows: DSGVTQTPKHLITATGQRVTLRCSPRSGDLSVYWYQQSLDQGLQFLIQYYNGEERAKGNILERFSAQQFPDLHSELNLSSLELGDSALYFCASSGAGGGNEQYFGPGTRLTVT.

Worth noting for this clone: Within the sample, other DNA sequences also encode this same CDR3. The rearrangement joins TRBV29-1 to TRBJ2-2, with TRBD1 matching over 7 bases. Germline CDR1 reads SQVTM; CDR2 reads ANQGSEA. This CDR3 has 15 residues. V lost 6 bases, J lost 7 bases, and 14 bases stayed unmatched. The DNA for the CDR3 is TGCAGCGTCCGGCCTACAGGGGTTCTCGACGGGGAGCTGTTTTTT. This encodes CSVRPTGVLDGELFF.

The chain uses TRBV7-2 and TRBJ1-1; D remains ambiguous. Between the trimmed V and J ends, which lost 7 bases and 0 bases, there was a span of 9 bases. Germline CDR1 and CDR2: SGHTA and FQGNSA. This CDR3 is 13 amino acids long. The DNA for the CDR3 is TGTGCCAGCACCTCCGGGATGAACACTGAAGCTTTCTTT. Residues: CASTSGMNTEAFF.

The rearrangement links TRBV6-5 to TRBJ1-1; 9 bases are shared with TRBD1. The trim removed 6 bases at V and 5 bases at J, leaving 10 bases unmatched. The CDR3 runs to 15 residues. CDR1 and CDR2 from the germline V gene are MNHEY and SVGAGI. The CDR3 region has the DNA TGTGCCAGCAGCTTACAACAGGGGGCGGATACTGAAGCTTTCTTT. The encoded protein is CASSLQQGADTEAFF.

This chain uses TRBV7-9 with TRBJ2-1; D is uncertain. CDR1 is SEHNR, CDR2 FQNEAQ, per germline (reference sequence). Trimming cost V 4 bases and J 9 bases, with 7 bases left between them. The CDR3 is made up of 11 amino acids. The CDR3 sequence is CASSSGVEQFF. The CDR3 nucleotides are TGTGCCAGCAGCTCGGGTGTTGAGCAGTTCTTC. The whole variable domain, filled in from reference TRBV7-9 and TRBJ2-1, reads DTGVSQNPRHKITKRGQNVTFRCDPISEHNRLYWYRQTLGQGPEFLTYFQNEAQLEKSRLLSDRFSAERPKGSFSTLEIQRTEQGDSAMYLCASSSGVEQFFGPGTRLTVL.

The V and J genes are TRBV5-4 and TRBJ1-2, with 10 bases identical to TRBD1. Trimming took 6 bases from V and 4 from J; bases not matched to a gene: 15. The CDR3 consists of 17 residues. CDR1 is SGHNT and CDR2 is YYREEE in the germline V gene (reference sequence). DNA for the CDR3: TGTGCCAGCACTCCCGAGGGGACAGGGGCCACCACCTATGGCTACACCTTC. It translates to CASTPEGTGATTYGYTF.

The CDR3 region is CASSPLSLAAQETQYF. The CDR3 DNA is TGTGCCAGCTCACCACTATCGCTAGCGGCCCAAGAGACCCAGTACTTC. The chain recombines TRBV18 with TRBJ2-5; TRBD2 matches at 7 bases. V dropped 1 base and J dropped 1; count of bases not matched to a gene: 6. Per germline, CDR1 KGHSH and CDR2 LQKENI. CDR3 length equals 16 residues.

The chain has TRBV7-2 and TRBJ1-5; D is possibly TRBD1 (5 bases). V lost 5 bases and J lost 0, with 17 bases in between. In germline, CDR1 is SGHTA, CDR2 FQGNSA. The CDR3 spans 17 residues. The CDR3 nucleotides read TGTGCCAGCAGCCTACACCGGGGGGGAGCTAGCAATCAGCCCCAGCATTTT. It codes for CASSLHRGGASNQPQHF.

A remark on this clone: Other DNA sequences of this sample code for an identical CDR3. The V call is TRBV9, the J call TRBJ2-2; TRBD1 matches at 10 bases. CDR1 is SGDLS, CDR2 YYNGEE, per germline. V was clipped by 2 bases and J by 4 bases; unmatched bases: 2. There are 15 residues in the CDR3. CDR3 amino acids: CASSVRDRGTGELFF. CDR3 bases: TGTGCCAGCAGCGTTAGGGACAGGGGCACCGGGGAGCTGTTTTTT.

The V and J genes are TRBV19 and TRBJ2-1; D might be TRBD1 (5 bases). This CDR3 has 14 residues. Germline loops: CDR1 LNHDA, CDR2 SQIVND (reference sequence). The V end lost 6 bases, the J end lost 9 bases, and 18 bases lay between the germline ends. The CDR3 spells CASRDRGYGSEQFF. The DNA of the CDR3 is TGTGCCAGTAGAGATAGGGGCTACGGTAGTGAGCAGTTCTTC.

This clone showed up just once. The chain carries TRBV30 and TRBJ2-7; D is unclear. CDR3 length equals 13 residues. V was trimmed by 3 bases and J by 0 bases, leaving 9 bases between them. Looked up from germline, CDR1 is GTSNPN and CDR2 is SVGIG (reference sequence). The DNA of the CDR3 is TGTGCCTGGAGCAAAACAACCTCCTACGAGCAGTACTTC. This sequence encodes CAWSKTTSYEQYF.

The chain combines TRBV5-6 with TRBJ2-1; 8 bases fit TRBD2. The CDR3 length is 15 residues. From germline, CDR1 is SGHDT and CDR2 YYEEEE. J gave up 5 bases and V 2 bases, and 6 bases lay outside the gene matches. This chain's CDR3 is CASSFRAGENNEQFF. Here the CDR3 DNA reads TGTGCCAGCAGCTTCAGAGCGGGAGAAAACAATGAGCAGTTCTTC.

The gene calls are TRBV27 and TRBJ2-7; 7 bases are a match to TRBD1. This CDR3 is 12 amino acids long. Per germline, CDR1 MNHEY and CDR2 SMNVEV (reference sequence). Here the CDR3 DNA reads TGTGCATCTGGGACAGAGACCTACGAGCAGTACTTC. This sequence encodes CASGTETYEQYF.

The chain links TRBV7-2 to TRBJ1-5; D remains unclear. The V gene's germline CDR1 is SGHTA and CDR2 FQGNSA. This CDR3 spans 15 amino acids. The germline V and J ends were trimmed by 0 bases and 4 bases, with 10 bases remaining between them. CDR3 residues: CASSLAGGQNQPQHF. The CDR3 nucleotides read TGTGCCAGCAGCTTAGCGGGTGGGCAGAATCAGCCCCAGCATTTT.

The rearrangement links TRBV5-1 to TRBJ2-5, with unresolved D. TRBJ2-7 explains the end of the DNA better; the J call may be wrong. The CDR3 has 11 amino acids. The germline CDR1 and CDR2 sequences are SGHRS and YFSETQ. The CDR3 is CASSEKYEQYF. CDR3 in DNA: TGCGCCAGCAGCGAAAAGTACGAGCAGTACTTC.

The chain recombines TRBV30 with TRBJ1-2; D is perhaps TRBD1 (5 bases). Germline lookup yields CDR1 GTSNPN and CDR2 SVGIG (reference sequence). The CDR3 spans 14 residues. V lost 0 bases to trimming and J lost 8 bases, with 16 bases between them. CDR3 sequence reads: CAWSVQQGARGYTF. CDR3 DNA: TGTGCCTGGAGTGTACAGCAGGGCGCCCGCGGCTACACCTTC.

The rearrangement links TRBV9 to TRBJ1-2; 9 positions agree with TRBD1. The CDR3 is made up of 14 amino acids. Trimming removed 3 bases from V and 6 bases from J; junction bases left unmatched: 6. Germline CDR1 and CDR2: SGDLS and YYNGEE. The CDR3: CASSARWDRDGYTF. The CDR3 DNA follows: TGTGCCAGCAGCGCACGCTGGGACAGGGATGGCTACACCTTC.

There are a few counts of this clone. This chain connects TRBV6-5 to TRBJ1-4; maybe TRBD1 (5 bases). The CDR3 loop spans 13 amino acids. V was cut by 8 bases and J by 8 bases, with 15 bases left in between. Germline lookup yields CDR1 MNHEY and CDR2 SVGAGI. The CDR3 region is CASQRVSGEKLFF. CDR3 nucleotides: TGTGCCAGCCAACGGGTCTCAGGGGAAAAACTGTTTTTT.

This clone was found a few times. The chain uses TRBV19 and TRBJ1-1, with D tentatively TRBD1 (5 bases). V lost 0 bases and J 4 bases, leaving 12 bases between the germline ends. The CDR3 length is 15 residues. CDR1 is LNHDA, CDR2 SQIVND, per germline (reference sequence). The CDR3 nucleotides read TGTGCCAGTAGTATAGAAACGACAGCCCGCACTGAAGCTTTCTTT. Its translation: CASSIETTARTEAFF. Full variable domain (rest looked up from reference TRBV19 and TRBJ1-1): DGGITQSPKYLFRKEGQNVTLSCEQNLNHDAMYWYRQDPGQGLRLIYYSQIVNDFQKGDIAEGYSVSREKKESFPLTVTSAQKNPTAFYLCASSIETTARTEAFFGQGTRLTVV.

The chain recombines TRBV4-3 with TRBJ2-3, with 9 bases identical to TRBD2. Germline assignment: CDR1 LGHNA and CDR2 YSLEER. The J segment lost 4 bases and the V segment lost 0 bases, leaving 5 bases of the junction unmatched. The CDR3 is 16 residues long. Here the CDR3 DNA reads TGCGCCAGCAGCCAAGATCTAGCGGGGAGCCCAGATACGCAGTATTTT. Amino acid sequence: CASSQDLAGSPDTQYF.

This chain links TRBV9 with TRBJ1-6, with D maybe TRBD1 (5 bases). V was clipped by 4 bases and J by 11 bases, with 10 bases between them. The CDR3 contains 12 residues. Germline CDR1 and CDR2: SGDLS and YYNGEE. CDR3 sequence reads: CASSPTDTPLHF. The CDR3 DNA sequence: TGTGCCAGCAGCCCGACAGATACACCCCTCCACTTT.

The rearrangement joins TRBV5-4 to TRBJ2-7, with D possibly being TRBD2 (5 bases). The CDR3 has 15 amino acids. V lost 3 bases to trimming and J lost 0 bases, with 13 bases between them. Germline V gene sequence: CDR1 SGHNT, CDR2 YYREEE (reference sequence). CDR3 bases: TGTGCCAGCAGCTCCAAACTAGGAGACTCCTACGAGCAGTACTTC. This encodes CASSSKLGDSYEQYF.

The chain has TRBV5-1 and TRBJ2-7, with D possibly being TRBD1 (6 bases). The ends were cut back, 0 bases at V and 4 bases at J, with 14 bases in the middle. The CDR3 loop spans 15 amino acids. The germline V gene has CDR1 SGHRS and CDR2 YFSETQ. CDR3 sequence (DNA): TGCGCCAGCAGCTTGGTTGGCGGAAGGGGGTACGAGCAGTACTTC. Translation: CASSLVGGRGYEQYF.

This clone was picked up a small number of times. The J gene is TRBJ1-4, the V gene TRBV30; TRBD1 matches at 7 bases. CDR1 is GTSNPN, CDR2 SVGIG, per germline (reference sequence). There are 14 residues in the CDR3. The V and J ends lost 3 bases and 6 bases, in that order; junction bases with no gene match: 7. This CDR3 reads CAWRLKGADEKLFF. The CDR3 DNA is TGTGCCTGGAGACTGAAGGGGGCCGATGAAAAACTGTTTTTT.